Described below is a single TCR beta chain sequence and its context. Its cognate antigen is unknown. The data belong to a study of human CD8 memory T cell subsets. Broader study findings: Greater diversity was suggested by Chao1 estimates for stem-like memory T cells than for precursor exhausted T cells. Beta chains alone were the T cell receptor chains sequenced in the study. Stem-like memory T cells matched precursor exhausted T cells in high diversity, which effector memory cells lacked. Stem-like memory and precursor exhausted T cell repertoires overlapped minimally with each other.

The CDR3 length is 15 residues. Germline V gene sequence: CDR1 MDHEN, CDR2 SYDVKM. Making the TCR beta libraries relied on UMI-labeled 5' RACE. TCRdb derives one entry per CDR3 protein from the 5' RACE reads, leaving out DNA. The sample table includes 9,500 to 12,000 distinct CDR3 sequences. Sequencing was carried out using CD8+ T cells from PBMCs. The chain employs TRBV28 and TRBJ2-7; the TCRdb call, TRBD2, lacks DNA for checking. This TCR derives from a human donor in good health. The CDR3 is CASSLANTGREVQYF.